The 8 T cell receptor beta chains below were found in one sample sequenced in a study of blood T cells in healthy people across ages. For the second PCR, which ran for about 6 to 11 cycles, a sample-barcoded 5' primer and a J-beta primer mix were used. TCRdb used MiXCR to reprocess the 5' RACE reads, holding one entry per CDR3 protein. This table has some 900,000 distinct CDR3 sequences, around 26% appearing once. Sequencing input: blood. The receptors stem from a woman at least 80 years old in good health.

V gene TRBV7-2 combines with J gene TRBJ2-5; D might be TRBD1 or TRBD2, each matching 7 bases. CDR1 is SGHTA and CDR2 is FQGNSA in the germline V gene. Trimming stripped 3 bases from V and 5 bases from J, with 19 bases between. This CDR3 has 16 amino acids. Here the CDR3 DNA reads TGTGCCAGCAGCTTTGAGGGAGGGGGCGCCTGGGAGACCCAGTACTTC. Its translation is CASSFEGGGAWETQYF.

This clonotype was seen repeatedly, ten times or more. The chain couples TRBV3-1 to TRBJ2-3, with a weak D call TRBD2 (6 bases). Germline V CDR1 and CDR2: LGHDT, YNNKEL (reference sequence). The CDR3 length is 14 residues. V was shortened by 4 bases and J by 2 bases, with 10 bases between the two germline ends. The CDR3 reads CASSRDSTTDTQYF. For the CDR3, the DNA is TGTGCCAGCAGCCGGGACTCCACCACAGATACGCAGTATTTT.

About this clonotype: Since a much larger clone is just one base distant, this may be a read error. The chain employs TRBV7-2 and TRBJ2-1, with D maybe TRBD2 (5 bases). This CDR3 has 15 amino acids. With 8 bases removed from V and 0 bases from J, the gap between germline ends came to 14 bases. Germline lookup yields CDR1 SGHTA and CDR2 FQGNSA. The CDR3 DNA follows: TGTACCAGCTTAGCGTGGGGTAGCTCCTACAATGAGCAGTTCTTC. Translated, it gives CTSLAWGSSYNEQFF. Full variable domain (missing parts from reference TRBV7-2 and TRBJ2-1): GAGVSQSPSNKVTEKGKDVELRCDPISGHTALYWYRQSLGQGLEFLIYFQGNSAPDKSGLPSDRFSAERTGGSVSTLTIQRTQQEDSAVYLCTSLAWGSSYNEQFFGPGTRLTVL.

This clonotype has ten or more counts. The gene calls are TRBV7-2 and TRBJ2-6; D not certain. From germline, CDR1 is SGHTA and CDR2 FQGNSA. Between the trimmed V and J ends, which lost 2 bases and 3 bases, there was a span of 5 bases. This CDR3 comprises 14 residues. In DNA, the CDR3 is TGTGCCAGCAGCTTATCCTTTGGGGCCAACGTCCTGACTTTC. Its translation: CASSLSFGANVLTF.

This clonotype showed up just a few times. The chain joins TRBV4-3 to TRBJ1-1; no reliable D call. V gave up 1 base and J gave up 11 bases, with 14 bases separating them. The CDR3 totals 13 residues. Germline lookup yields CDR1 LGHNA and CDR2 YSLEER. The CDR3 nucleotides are TGCGCCAGCAGCCAAGTAGTCTCATTCGAGGCTTTCTTT. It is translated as CASSQVVSFEAFF.

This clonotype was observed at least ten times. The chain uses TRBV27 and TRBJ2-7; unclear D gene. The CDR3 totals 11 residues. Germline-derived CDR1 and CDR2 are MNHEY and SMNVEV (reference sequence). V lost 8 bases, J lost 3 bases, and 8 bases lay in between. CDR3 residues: CASPADYEQYF. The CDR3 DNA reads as TGTGCCAGCCCCGCGGACTACGAGCAGTACTTC.

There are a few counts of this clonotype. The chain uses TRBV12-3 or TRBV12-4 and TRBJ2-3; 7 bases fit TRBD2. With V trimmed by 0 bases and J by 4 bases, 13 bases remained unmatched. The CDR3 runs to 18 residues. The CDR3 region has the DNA TGTGCCAGCAGTTTAGCGTGGGGCGGGAGTAGTCATGCAGATACGCAGTATTTT. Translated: CASSLAWGGSSHADTQYF.

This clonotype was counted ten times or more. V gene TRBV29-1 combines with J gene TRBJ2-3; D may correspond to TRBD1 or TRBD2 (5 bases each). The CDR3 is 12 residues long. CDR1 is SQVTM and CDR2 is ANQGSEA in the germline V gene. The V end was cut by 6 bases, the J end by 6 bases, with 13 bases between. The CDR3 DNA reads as TGCAGCGTCGCCCGGGGCTTTGATACGCAGTATTTT. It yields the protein CSVARGFDTQYF.